Described below is a single T cell receptor (beta chain) sequence and its context. The target of this receptor is not known. No qualities accompany the bases; no much larger clone lies one base away. The data were obtained in a study of control samples from healthy donors and cancer patients (dated by TCRdb to between 2020 and 2021). The receptor library was made with the immunoSEQ multiplex PCR assay. This immuneACCESS table, as held by TCRdb, lists in-frame sequences with V and J called but not all clones. Of the missing ones, under half trace to an unresolved V gene in checked studies; the others have no known cause. The sample table records fewer than 200,000 clones; around 94% of these occur just once. Jointly, the top ten make up about 15% of the sample. The source is a man between 60 and 70 years old with colorectal cancer. The sample was PBMCs.

The nucleotides are TGTGCCAGCAGTTCTAACGACCGTACAGATACGCAGTATTTT. Its amino acids are CASSSNDRTDTQYF. The rearrangement combines TRBV6-2 or TRBV6-3 with TRBJ2-3; the D gene cannot be named for sure. CDR1 and CDR2 were assigned from the germline V gene as MNHEY and SVGEGT. There are 14 amino acids in the CDR3, from cysteine to phenylalanine inclusive. CDR3 DNA is the only sequence kept; it has 42 bases, read in frame from the first base. V is cut by 4 bases and J by 3 bases, and the space between the germline ends is 11 bases.